This TCR beta chain came from a study of blood T cell repertoires in COVID-19. On the study more broadly: COVID-19 samples, acute and convalescent, were from the United States, Italy and Spain.

Germline V gene lookup returns CDR1 MNHEY and CDR2 SMNVEV (reference sequence). The CDR3 spans 16 residues. Germline trimming cut 6 bases from V and 3 bases from J; bases unmatched to any gene: 7. As originally analysed: Amplification from reference gene primers served as the basis for estimated nucleated cell counts. The protocol was immunoSEQ multiplex PCR, while the TCRdb copy is restricted to in-frame clones and leaves out a portion. V and J calls and clone size are those listed in that table; D and trimming were worked out from the DNA. In the table there are some 150,000 clones, 87% of which are singletons.

The sequence came from a woman aged 60-75 years who had recovered from COVID-19. The source material was peripheral blood. This chain links TRBV27 with TRBJ1-6; the match to TRBD1 covers 8 bases. The CDR3 region is CASSRAGTGYNSPLHF. The CDR3 nucleotides are TGTGCCAGCAGCCGAGCCGGGACAGGCTATAATTCACCCCTCCACTTT.